Shown below are 14 T cell receptor beta chains from a single sample sequenced in a study of shared clonotypes between healthy human individuals (dated by TCRdb to about 2020). The library was obtained by the immunoSEQ multiplex PCR assay. Imported from immuneACCESS, the table was reduced by TCRdb to in-frame sequences with V and J called. These copies leave out some clones; in studies compared against another copy, an unresolved V gene accounts for under half, and the cause of the remainder is not known. The sample records some 740,000 clones, about 92% of which are singletons. The ten largest clones capture 20% to 30% of the sample. CD8 naive samples were CD45RO-negative cells positively selected for CCR7, giving a CD45RA+CCR7+ population that excluded TemRA cells. Source material: naive CD8+ T cells sorted from blood. What this sample's cell subset or site label stands for: CD45RA+CCR7+. These receptors originate from a man aged 25-45 years in good health.

The sample holds one count of this clone. The rearrangement links TRBV7-9 to TRBJ2-1; 9 nucleotides agree with TRBD2. Germline assignment: CDR1 SEHNR and CDR2 FQNEAQ (reference sequence). This CDR3 comprises 17 residues. V gave up 2 bases and J gave up 8 bases; unmatched junction bases: 13. CDR3: CASSLNIAGVSTDEQFF. DNA of the CDR3: TGTGCCAGCAGCTTAAATATAGCGGGAGTTTCAACGGATGAGCAGTTCTTC.

The chain carries TRBV27 and TRBJ2-1; perhaps TRBD2 as D (5 bases). This CDR3 is built from 14 residues. CDR1 and CDR2 from the germline V gene are MNHEY and SMNVEV (reference sequence). The germline V and J ends were trimmed by 3 bases and 8 bases, with 14 bases remaining between them. The CDR3 is CASSLEAVWDEQFF. For the CDR3, the DNA is TGTGCCAGCAGTTTGGAAGCGGTCTGGGATGAGCAGTTCTTC.

Comments on this clone: Other DNA sequences from this sample encode an identical CDR3 as well. J is TRBJ2-7 and V is TRBV7-9, with 7 bases lining up with TRBD2. The V and J ends lost 3 bases and 1 base, in that order; junction bases with no gene match: 3. The V gene's germline CDR1 is SEHNR and CDR2 FQNEAQ (reference sequence). The CDR3 extends over 14 amino acids. CDR3 in DNA: TGTGCCAGCAGCTTGCCGGGAGGTTCCTACGAGCAGTACTTC. Translation: CASSLPGGSYEQYF.

The gene calls are TRBV6-6 and TRBJ1-1; D is unclear. Deletions cut 8 bases from V and 1 base from J, with 20 bases between. The CDR3 contains 16 residues. Germline V CDR1 and CDR2: MNHNY, SVGAGI (reference sequence). Here the CDR3 reads CASFLSISGRNTEAFF. CDR3 coding DNA: TGTGCCAGCTTTCTTAGTATCTCCGGACGGAACACTGAAGCTTTCTTT.

CDR3 residues: CASSQLQGNGNTIYF. The CDR3 DNA is TGTGCCAGCAGTCAACTACAGGGGAATGGAAACACCATATATTTT. The J gene is TRBJ1-3, the V gene TRBV6-5, with 7 bases matching TRBD1. This CDR3 has 15 amino acids. CDR1 and CDR2 from the germline V gene are MNHEY and SVGAGI. V gave up 5 bases and J gave up 3 bases; unmatched junction bases: 7.

The chain carries TRBV11-2 and TRBJ2-1; weak D call: TRBD2 (5 bases). CDR3 size: 13 residues. Germline V gene data show CDR1 as SGHAT and CDR2 as FQNNGV. V lost 4 bases, J lost 7 bases, and 11 bases lay in between. CDR3 DNA sequence: TGTGCCAGCAGCTCCGCTAGCACGAATGAGCAGTTCTTC. It codes for CASSSASTNEQFF. Supplemented by reference TRBV11-2 and TRBJ2-1, the full variable domain reads EAGVAQSPRYKIIEKRQSVAFWCNPISGHATLYWYQQILGQGPKLLIQFQNNGVVDDSQLPKDRFSAERLKGVDSTLKIQPAKLEDSAVYLCASSSASTNEQFFGPGTRLTVL.

This chain links TRBV7-8 with TRBJ2-3; 9 bases align to TRBD2. The length of the CDR3 is 15 residues. Germline CDR1 SGHVS, CDR2 FQNEAQ. J lost 6 bases, V lost 3 bases, and 7 bases had no gene match. In nucleotides, the CDR3 is TGTGCCAGCAGCTTGGGCGGGAGGGCCACGGATACGCAGTATTTT. It yields the protein CASSLGGRATDTQYF. Variable domain in full (rest from reference TRBV7-8 and TRBJ2-3): GAGVSQSPRYKVAKRGQDVALRCDPISGHVSLFWYQQALGQGPEFLTYFQNEAQLDKSGLPSDRFFAERPEGSVSTLKIQRTQQEDSAVYLCASSLGGRATDTQYFGPGTRLTVL.

The DNA for the CDR3 is TGTGCCAGCAGCTCAGAGGTGAGGGCCTACAATGAGCAGTTCTTC. Amino acids: CASSSEVRAYNEQFF. The chain has TRBV5-6 and TRBJ2-1, with a possible D match to TRBD2 (5 bases). V shed 3 bases and J shed 2 bases, with 12 bases lying between them. The CDR3 totals 15 residues. The germline CDR1 and CDR2 sequences are SGHDT and YYEEEE. The variable domain in full, completed from reference TRBV5-6 and TRBJ2-1, reads DAGVTQSPTHLIKTRGQQVTLRCSPKSGHDTVSWYQQALGQGPQFIFQYYEEEERQRGNFPDRFSGHQFPNYSSELNVNALLLGDSALYLCASSSEVRAYNEQFFGPGTRLTVL.

V usage is TRBV9 and J usage is TRBJ2-2; TRBD1 aligns across 9 bases. Trimming took 4 bases from V and 6 from J; bases not matched to a gene: 13. The CDR3 consists of 17 residues. CDR1 SGDLS and CDR2 YYNGEE come from the germline V gene. The CDR3 protein is CASSINRDRDVPGELFF. The CDR3 nucleotides are TGTGCCAGCAGCATCAACCGGGACAGGGATGTGCCCGGGGAGCTGTTTTTT.

The chain combines TRBV11-2 with TRBJ2-1; TRBD2 aligns across 11 bases. This CDR3 spans 16 amino acids. The germline V gene has CDR1 SGHAT and CDR2 FQNNGV. Losses at the gene ends were 5 bases for V and 7 bases for J; bases not matched to a gene: 10. For the CDR3, the DNA is TGTGCCAGCAGCGCCCGACTAGCGGGGATGCGAAATGAGCAGTTCTTC. This translates into CASSARLAGMRNEQFF.

This sequence joins TRBV7-6 and TRBJ2-5; D gene unclear. Germline values: CDR1 SGHVS, CDR2 FNYEAQ. There are 13 residues in the CDR3. The V end lost 5 bases, the J end lost 1 base, and 8 bases lay between the germline ends. CDR3 sequence reads: CASSPRAQETQYF. As DNA, the CDR3 is TGTGCCAGCAGCCCACGGGCCCAAGAGACCCAGTACTTC.

The chain employs TRBV19 and TRBJ2-1; D is unresolved. The CDR3 length is 11 residues. The ends were cut back, 7 bases at V and 4 bases at J, with 5 bases in the middle. Germline lookup yields CDR1 LNHDA and CDR2 SQIVND (reference sequence). The CDR3 is CASIGYNEQFF. The CDR3 DNA is TGTGCCAGTATAGGGTACAATGAGCAGTTCTTC.

The V call is TRBV7-8, the J call TRBJ1-2; D call uncertain. The V end lost 1 base, the J end lost 1 base, and 25 bases lay between the germline ends. Germline lookup yields CDR1 SGHVS and CDR2 FQNEAQ. The CDR3 contains 20 residues. CDR3 in DNA: TGTGCCAGCAGCTTAGGATCGGGTCAGGCTGACCATCCATTTAACTATGGCTACACCTTC. Its translation: CASSLGSGQADHPFNYGYTF.

The chain combines TRBV11-1 with TRBJ2-5; TRBD1 is a possible D gene (5 bases). The V end was cut by 4 bases, the J end by 1 base, with 10 bases between. From germline, CDR1 is SGHAT and CDR2 FQDESV (reference sequence). The CDR3 extends over 14 amino acids. The CDR3 nucleotides are TGTGCCAGCAGCTCAGACAGTACCCAAGAGACCCAGTACTTC. Amino acids: CASSSDSTQETQYF.